This entry lists 22 T cell receptor beta chains sequenced from one sample in a study of technical replicates of blood from several donors. Produced via immunoSEQ multiplex PCR; TCRdb's table is partial and in-frame only. The data contain roughly 79,000 clones, 90% to 95% of them singletons. The sequenced material came from T cells isolated from PBMCs. Receptor source: a human donor in good health.

V usage is TRBV30 and J usage is TRBJ2-1; tentative D call: TRBD2 (5 bases). CDR1 is GTSNPN and CDR2 is SVGIG in the germline V gene (reference sequence). Trimming removed 0 bases at V and 8 bases at J, with 14 bases between. This CDR3 spans 14 amino acids. DNA for the CDR3: TGTGCCTGGAGTGTAAGCCCTAGCCTCGATGAGCAGTTCTTC. Translating it yields CAWSVSPSLDEQFF.

CDR3 protein: CASSLGGPGSTDTQYF. CDR3 in DNA: TGTGCCAGCAGCTTGGGGGGGCCGGGTTCTACAGATACGCAGTATTTT. V and J are TRBV5-4 and TRBJ2-3; tentative D call: TRBD1 (6 bases). The V gene's germline CDR1 is SGHNT and CDR2 YYREEE (reference sequence). The V end was cut by 0 bases, the J end by 3 bases, with 14 bases between. This CDR3 has 16 residues. Based on the CDR3 plus reference TRBV5-4 and TRBJ2-3, the full variable domain is ETGVTQSPTHLIKTRGQQVTLRCSSQSGHNTVSWYQQALGQGPQFIFQYYREEENGRGNFPPRFSGLQFPNYSSELNVNALELDDSALYLCASSLGGPGSTDTQYFGPGTRLTVL.

This chain connects TRBV5-1 to TRBJ1-2; 7 nucleotides match TRBD1. Germline assignment: CDR1 SGHRS and CDR2 YFSETQ. The CDR3 contains 13 residues. V lost 0 bases and J lost 8; bases outside the gene matches: 4. CDR3 sequence reads: CASSLDRGQGYTF. CDR3 nucleotides: TGCGCCAGCAGCTTGGACAGGGGCCAGGGCTACACCTTC.

The genes are TRBV28 and TRBJ1-3, with no clear D. This CDR3 has 17 residues. Germline CDR1 MDHEN, CDR2 SYDVKM. The V and J ends lost 3 bases and 1 base respectively, with 16 bases between them. The CDR3 is CASSFGVYYHSGNTIYF. The CDR3, as DNA: TGTGCCAGCAGTTTCGGTGTATATTACCATTCTGGAAACACCATATATTTT.

The J gene is TRBJ1-2, the V gene TRBV9; D uncertain. Trimming shortened V by 3 bases and J by 3 bases, and 6 bases separated the two germline ends. The germline CDR1 and CDR2 sequences are SGDLS and YYNGEE. This CDR3 is built from 12 residues. CDR3 sequence (DNA): TGTGCCAGCAGCGGACAATACTATGGCTACACCTTC. This translates into CASSGQYYGYTF.

This clone occurred once. The chain joins TRBV5-1 to TRBJ2-5, with D unresolved. V was trimmed by 1 base and J by 5 bases, leaving 9 bases between them. Per the germline V gene, CDR1 is SGHRS and CDR2 is YFSETQ. The CDR3 extends over 13 amino acids. In DNA form, the CDR3 reads TGCGCCAGCAGCTTGATAATCGGGGAGACCCAGTACTTC. Its translation: CASSLIIGETQYF.

The V gene is TRBV11-3, the J gene TRBJ1-2; TRBD1 matches at 9 bases. The CDR3 has 15 amino acids. CDR1 and CDR2 from the germline V gene are SGHNT and YENEEA. V lost 1 base to trimming and J lost 4 bases; unmatched junction nucleotides: 4. In nucleotides, the CDR3 is TGTGCCAGCAGCTTAGGGGGACAGGGACTCTATGGCTACACCTTC. This sequence encodes CASSLGGQGLYGYTF.

This chain links TRBV25-1 with TRBJ1-3; the D gene is possibly TRBD1 (6 bases). Germline loops: CDR1 MGHDK, CDR2 SYGVNS. V dropped 5 bases and J dropped 3 bases, with 14 bases sitting between them. The CDR3 sequence is 15 residues long. CDR3 sequence: CASSSAGADGNTIYF. Written as DNA, the CDR3 is TGTGCCAGCAGTTCGGCAGGGGCGGATGGAAACACCATATATTTT.

The V and J genes are TRBV5-1 and TRBJ2-1, with D perhaps matching TRBD1 (5 bases). The V end lost 0 bases, the J end lost 3 bases, and 7 bases lay between the germline ends. This CDR3 has 14 residues. CDR1 is SGHRS and CDR2 is YFSETQ in the germline V gene. In DNA, the CDR3 is TGCGCCAGCAGCTTGGAGGGGTTCTACAATGAGCAGTTCTTC. Its protein is CASSLEGFYNEQFF.

The chain has TRBV6-6 and TRBJ2-7; TRBD1 aligns across 9 bases. CDR3 length: 14 amino acids. V shed 2 bases and J 3 bases; nucleotides not matched to a gene: 2. Per the germline V gene, CDR1 is MNHNY and CDR2 is SVGAGI (reference sequence). The CDR3 region has the DNA TGTGCCAGCAGTTACGGGACAGGGTTCTACGAGCAGTACTTC. Protein: CASSYGTGFYEQYF.

The CDR3 reads CAISEPRSSGAYNEQFF. The CDR3 DNA reads TGTGCCATCAGTGAGCCTAGATCTAGCGGGGCCTACAATGAGCAGTTCTTC. The chain has TRBV10-3 and TRBJ2-1; 9 bases are a match to TRBD2. The CDR3 is made up of 17 amino acids. CDR1 ENHRY and CDR2 SYGVKD come from the germline V gene. After removal of 2 bases from V and 2 bases from J, the junction contained 7 bases not matched to a gene.

The genes are TRBV2 and TRBJ2-3, with D possibly being TRBD1 (5 bases). Germline V lookup: CDR1 SNHLY, CDR2 FYNNEI. V was trimmed by 5 bases and J by 2 bases, leaving 8 bases between them. There are 13 residues in the CDR3. The CDR3 region has the DNA TGTGCCAGCAGTTTGGGGCTCACAGATACGCAGTATTTT. Translation: CASSLGLTDTQYF. The full variable domain, completed using reference TRBV2 and TRBJ2-3, is EPEVTQTPSHQVTQMGQEVILRCVPISNHLYFYWYRQILGQKVEFLVSFYNNEISEKSEIFDDQFSVERPDGSNFTLKIRSTKLEDSAMYFCASSLGLTDTQYFGPGTRLTVL.

V and J are TRBV7-3 and TRBJ2-1, with 11 bases lining up with TRBD2. The length of the CDR3 is 17 residues. Germline CDR1 SGHTA, CDR2 FQGTGA. With V trimmed by 5 bases and J by 4 bases, 10 bases remained unmatched. CDR3 DNA: TGTGCCAGCAGCCCAGAGGGGGGACTAGCGGCTTACAATGAGCAGTTCTTC. Translated: CASSPEGGLAAYNEQFF.

This clone was counted once. CDR3 protein: CASSLTSYEQYF. The CDR3 DNA reads TGTGCCAGCAGTTTGACTTCCTACGAGCAGTACTTC. The V and J genes are TRBV6-1 and TRBJ2-7; D is undetermined. CDR1 and CDR2 from the germline V gene are MNHNS and SASEGT. The CDR3 runs to 12 residues. Trimming removed 5 bases at V and 1 base at J, with 6 bases between.

The V and J genes are TRBV19 and TRBJ2-7, with 9 bases matching TRBD1. This CDR3 is built from 16 residues. Germline V gene data show CDR1 as LNHDA and CDR2 as SQIVND (reference sequence). Trimming took 0 bases from V and 1 from J; bases not matched to a gene: 4. CDR3 DNA: TGTGCCAGTAGTATAGACCGGGACAGGGCATCCTACGAGCAGTACTTC. As protein: CASSIDRDRASYEQYF. Full variable domain (outside the CDR3, taken from reference TRBV19 and TRBJ2-7): DGGITQSPKYLFRKEGQNVTLSCEQNLNHDAMYWYRQDPGQGLRLIYYSQIVNDFQKGDIAEGYSVSREKKESFPLTVTSAQKNPTAFYLCASSIDRDRASYEQYFGPGTRLTVT.

This clone has a single count. V is TRBV27 and J is TRBJ2-7, with TRBD2 as a possible D gene (6 bases). CDR1 MNHEY and CDR2 SMNVEV come from the germline V gene (reference sequence). V dropped 2 bases and J dropped 6 bases, with 20 bases sitting between them. The CDR3 covers 16 residues. The CDR3 spells CASSLASGSGEVEQYF. CDR3 sequence (DNA): TGTGCCAGCAGTTTAGCCTCGGGTAGCGGAGAAGTCGAGCAGTACTTC.

Here the CDR3 reads CASSQASGLAGGNTQYF. CDR3 DNA sequence: TGTGCCAGCAGCCAAGCATCGGGACTAGCCGGAGGGAATACGCAGTATTTT. This chain uses TRBV14 with TRBJ2-3; 9 nucleotides line up with TRBD2. The V segment lost 1 base and the J segment 7 bases; nucleotides outside the gene matches: 12. The length of the CDR3 is 17 residues. The germline V gene has CDR1 SGHDN and CDR2 FVKESK.

The chain combines TRBV7-8 with TRBJ1-1; 7 nucleotides match TRBD1. After removal of 2 bases from V and 0 bases from J, the junction contained 21 bases not matched to a gene. CDR1 and CDR2 from the germline V gene are SGHVS and FQNEAQ. There are 21 residues in the CDR3. CDR3 in amino acids: CASSLPSGTATRGGMNTEAFF. DNA for the CDR3: TGTGCCAGCAGCTTACCTTCCGGGACAGCCACCCGAGGAGGCATGAACACTGAAGCTTTCTTT.

The chain links TRBV6-6 to TRBJ1-2; 7 nucleotides match TRBD1. CDR1 and CDR2 from the germline V gene are MNHNY and SVGAGI (reference sequence). Trimming cost V 6 bases and J 6 bases; bases outside gene matches: 7. This CDR3 is built from 13 residues. The CDR3 loop is CASRDTGEDGYTF. In DNA, the CDR3 is TGTGCCAGCAGGGATACAGGGGAGGATGGCTACACCTTC.

The chain uses TRBV5-1 and TRBJ2-1; TRBD2 matches 8 bases. CDR1 is SGHRS, CDR2 YFSETQ, per germline. The CDR3 has 14 residues. V was clipped by 4 bases and J by 2 bases; unmatched bases: 2. The CDR3 DNA follows: TGCGCCAGCAGCGCGACTAGCGCCTACAATGAGCAGTTCTTC. Protein: CASSATSAYNEQFF.

The chain is built from TRBV9 and TRBJ2-3; 7 bases are shared with TRBD2. J was trimmed by 4 bases and V by 2 bases; bases with no gene match: 13. The CDR3 has 17 residues. Germline V gene data show CDR1 as SGDLS and CDR2 as YYNGEE. The CDR3 sequence: CASSVSGSGLASDTQYF. The CDR3 DNA sequence: TGTGCCAGCAGCGTTAGCGGGTCTGGCCTCGCGTCAGATACGCAGTATTTT.

V gene TRBV11-2 combines with J gene TRBJ2-7; possibly TRBD2 for D (5 bases). V was shortened by 1 base and J by 2 bases, with 6 bases between the two germline ends. The CDR3 is made up of 13 amino acids. CDR1 SGHAT and CDR2 FQNNGV come from the germline V gene. CDR3 region: CASSLGLTYEQYF. The CDR3, as DNA: TGTGCCAGCAGCTTAGGACTAACCTACGAGCAGTACTTC. The full variable domain, its missing parts supplied by reference TRBV11-2 and TRBJ2-7, is EAGVAQSPRYKIIEKRQSVAFWCNPISGHATLYWYQQILGQGPKLLIQFQNNGVVDDSQLPKDRFSAERLKGVDSTLKIQPAKLEDSAVYLCASSLGLTYEQYFGPGTRLTVT.